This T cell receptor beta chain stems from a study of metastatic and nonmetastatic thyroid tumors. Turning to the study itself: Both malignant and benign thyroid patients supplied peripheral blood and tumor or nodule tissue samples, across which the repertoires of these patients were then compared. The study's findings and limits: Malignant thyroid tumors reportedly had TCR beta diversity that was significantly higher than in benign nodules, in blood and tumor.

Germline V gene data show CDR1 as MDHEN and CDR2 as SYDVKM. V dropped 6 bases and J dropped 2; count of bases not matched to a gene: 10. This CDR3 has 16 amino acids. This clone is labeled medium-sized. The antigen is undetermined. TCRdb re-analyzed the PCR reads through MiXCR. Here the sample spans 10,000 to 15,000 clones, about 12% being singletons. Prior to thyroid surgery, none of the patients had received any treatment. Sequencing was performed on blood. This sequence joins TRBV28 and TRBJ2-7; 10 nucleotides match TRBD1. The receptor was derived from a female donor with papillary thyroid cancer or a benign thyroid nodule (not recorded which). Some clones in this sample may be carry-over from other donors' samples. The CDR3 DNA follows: TGTGCCAGCAGAACCCAGCCGGGACAGGGGACCTACGAGCAGTACTTC. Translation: CASRTQPGQGTYEQYF. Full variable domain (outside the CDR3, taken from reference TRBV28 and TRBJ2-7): DVKVTQSSRYLVKRTGEKVFLECVQDMDHENMFWYRQDPGLGLRLIYFSYDVKMKEKGDIPEGYSVSREKKERFSLILESASTNQTSMYLCASRTQPGQGTYEQYFGPGTRLTVT.